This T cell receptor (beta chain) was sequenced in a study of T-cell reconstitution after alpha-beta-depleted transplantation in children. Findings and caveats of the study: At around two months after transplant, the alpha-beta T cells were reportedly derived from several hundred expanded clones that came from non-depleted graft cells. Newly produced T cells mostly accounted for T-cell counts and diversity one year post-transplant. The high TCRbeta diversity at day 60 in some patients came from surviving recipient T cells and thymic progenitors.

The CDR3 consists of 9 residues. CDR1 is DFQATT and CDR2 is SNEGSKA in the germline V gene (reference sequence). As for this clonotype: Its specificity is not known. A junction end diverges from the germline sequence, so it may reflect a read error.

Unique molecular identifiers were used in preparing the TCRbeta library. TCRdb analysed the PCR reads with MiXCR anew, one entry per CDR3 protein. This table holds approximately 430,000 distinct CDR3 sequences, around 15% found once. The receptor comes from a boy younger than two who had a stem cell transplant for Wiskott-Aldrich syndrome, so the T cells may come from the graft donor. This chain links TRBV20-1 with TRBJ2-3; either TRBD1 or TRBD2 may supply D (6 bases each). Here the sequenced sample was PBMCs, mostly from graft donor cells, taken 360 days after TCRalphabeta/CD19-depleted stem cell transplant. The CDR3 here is CSAGGSGNF. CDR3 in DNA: TGCAGTGCAGGGGGGTCGGGGAATTTT.